This T cell receptor beta chain was observed in a study of T-cell reconstitution after alpha-beta-depleted transplantation in children. The ends lost 1 base at V and 4 bases at J; junction bases unmatched: 0. CDR1 SGHRS and CDR2 YFSETQ come from the germline V gene. The CDR3 spans 13 residues. Many counts were recorded for this clonotype. Unique molecular identifiers featured in how the TCRbeta library was prepared. A single record per CDR3 protein comes from TCRdb applying MiXCR to the PCR reads. The top ten clones hold 12% to 15% of a sample with about 580,000 distinct CDR3 sequences, more than 20% of them seen once.

This material consisted of PBMCs, mostly from graft donor cells, taken 360 days after TCRalphabeta/CD19-depleted stem cell transplant. The chain recombines TRBV5-1 with TRBJ2-5; 8 bases are shared with TRBD1. This TCR derives from a boy younger than two who had a stem cell transplant for acute myeloid leukemia, so the T cells may come from the graft donor. As DNA, the CDR3 is TGCGCCAGCAGCTTGCAGGGGGCAGAGACCCAGTACTTC. Its protein product is CASSLQGAETQYF.